The 6 T cell receptor beta chains given below trace back to one sample, sequenced in a study of control samples from healthy donors and cancer patients. The data were produced by immunoSEQ multiplex PCR, yet TCRdb's version contains in-frame clones alone and is incomplete. The data show approximately 87,000 clones, with approximately 93% seen just once and around 1.3% held by the top ten. The specimen sequenced was PBMCs. All receptors derive from a woman in her forties with lung cancer.

This rearrangement joins TRBV7-9 to TRBJ1-4; no reliable D call. Trimming took 4 bases from V and 11 from J, leaving 17 bases between them. Per germline, CDR1 SEHNR and CDR2 FQNEAQ (reference sequence). This CDR3 region has 14 residues. CDR3 protein: CASSSRAVPRKLFF. DNA for the CDR3: TGTGCCAGCAGCTCGAGGGCGGTTCCGAGGAAACTGTTTTTT.

This chain joins TRBV14 and TRBJ2-1; 8 nucleotides align to TRBD2. Per germline, CDR1 SGHDN and CDR2 FVKESK. This CDR3 is 17 amino acids long. V lost 4 bases to trimming and J lost 9 bases; unmatched junction nucleotides: 17. CDR3 in DNA: TGTGCCAGCAGCCCTGCCCTTGGTAGCGGGGCCTCGGGTGAGCAGTTCTTC. The encoded protein is CASSPALGSGASGEQFF.

The chain recombines TRBV27 with TRBJ1-2; the D gene is possibly TRBD1 (5 bases). In germline, CDR1 is MNHEY, CDR2 SMNVEV (reference sequence). Trimming removed 3 bases from V and 8 bases from J, with 16 bases in between. The CDR3 runs 14 residues. The CDR3 sequence: CASSLAGTAGGYTF. CDR3 in DNA: TGTGCCAGCAGTTTGGCGGGGACGGCGGGGGGCTACACCTTC.

The V call is TRBV7-3, the J call TRBJ2-2, with D possibly matching TRBD2 (5 bases). CDR1 is SGHTA, CDR2 FQGTGA, per germline. This CDR3 comprises 15 residues. The ends were cut back, 6 bases at V and 2 bases at J, with 13 bases in the middle. The CDR3 DNA reads TGTGCCAGCAGTTCCGCGGGCCTTAACACCGGGGAGCTGTTTTTT. Amino acids: CASSSAGLNTGELFF.

This chain uses TRBV28 with TRBJ1-5; 8 positions agree with TRBD1. The CDR3 is 15 amino acids. CDR1 and CDR2 (germline): MDHEN, SYDVKM. Unmatched junction bases numbered 9, after V lost 5 bases and J lost 6 bases. CDR3: CASSLRQGFRQPQHF. The CDR3 DNA sequence: TGTGCCAGCAGTCTGAGACAGGGGTTTCGTCAGCCCCAGCATTTT.

This sequence joins TRBV5-1 and TRBJ1-5; TRBD1 is a possible D gene (6 bases). Germline CDR1 is SGHRS and CDR2 is YFSETQ. CDR3 length equals 14 residues. The V gene lost 3 bases and the J gene lost 3 bases, with 10 bases spanning the gap. CDR3 sequence reads: CASSSGQLNQPQHF. The CDR3 bases are TGCGCCAGCAGCTCGGGACAACTCAATCAGCCCCAGCATTTT.